This passage covers 16 T cell receptor beta chains from one sample sequenced in a study of cytomegalovirus exposure and HLA in healthy donors. Profiled with immunoSEQ multiplex PCR; TCRdb holds only in-frame clones, not every one. Of about 330,000 clones listed, around 90% are singletons. The specimen sequenced was PBMCs. These receptors were obtained from a woman under 40 in good health and CMV-seropositive.

V usage is TRBV2 and J usage is TRBJ2-5, with D perhaps assigned TRBD1 or TRBD2 (5 bases each). This CDR3 spans 16 amino acids. Germline assignment: CDR1 SNHLY and CDR2 FYNNEI. Trimming cost V 0 bases and J 3 bases, with 14 bases left between them. CDR3 protein: CASSEAVARGEETQYF. In DNA form, the CDR3 reads TGTGCCAGCAGTGAAGCGGTAGCGAGGGGCGAAGAGACCCAGTACTTC.

This rearrangement joins TRBV7-3 to TRBJ2-7; D remains ambiguous. The CDR3 extends over 13 amino acids. Trimming removed 5 bases from V and 0 bases from J, with 8 bases in between. Per germline, CDR1 SGHTA and CDR2 FQGTGA. DNA for the CDR3: TGTGCCAGCAGCCGAGATAACTCCTACGAGCAGTACTTC. Translated: CASSRDNSYEQYF.

The gene calls are TRBV29-1 and TRBJ1-3, with D tentatively TRBD1 (5 bases). Trimming pared 5 bases from V and 4 bases from J, leaving 15 bases between. This CDR3 region has 14 residues. Germline assignment: CDR1 SQVTM and CDR2 ANQGSEA. The CDR3 DNA is TGCAGCGTTCAATCTGAAACAGGAGGAAACACCATATATTTT. Encoded protein: CSVQSETGGNTIYF.

This clone was counted a few times. The rearrangement links TRBV30 to TRBJ2-5; 12 positions match TRBD2. The ends lost 2 bases at V and 5 bases at J; junction bases unmatched: 3. The CDR3 has 14 residues. CDR1 is GTSNPN, CDR2 SVGIG, per germline (reference sequence). The CDR3 nucleotides are TGTGCCTGGAGTTCTAGCGGGAGGGGGGAGACCCAGTACTTC. Protein: CAWSSSGRGETQYF.

The chain links TRBV15 to TRBJ2-5; 8 positions agree with TRBD1. The germline V gene encodes CDR1 LNHNV and CDR2 YYDKDF (reference sequence). The CDR3 is made up of 16 amino acids. The junction had 10 bases not matched to a gene; V was cut back by 2 bases and J by 5 bases. CDR3 sequence: CATSRPRAGGLETQYF. In DNA, the CDR3 is TGTGCCACCAGCAGACCGAGGGCAGGGGGCCTGGAGACCCAGTACTTC.

The CDR3 nucleotides are TGCAGCGCCCCGGGGGGAGGACCCTACAATGAGCAGTTCTTC. This gives the protein CSAPGGGPYNEQFF. The chain recombines TRBV29-1 with TRBJ2-1, with 7 bases fitting TRBD2. Per the germline V gene, CDR1 is SQVTM and CDR2 is ANQGSEA. Germline trimming cut 7 bases from V and 2 bases from J; bases unmatched to any gene: 8. The CDR3 length is 14 residues.

The chain employs TRBV5-1 and TRBJ2-5; 8 bases align to TRBD1. Trimming cost V 0 bases and J 1 base; bases outside gene matches: 2. The CDR3 sequence is 15 residues long. Germline CDR1 SGHRS, CDR2 YFSETQ. The CDR3 reads CASSLVGTGQETQYF. The CDR3 bases are TGCGCCAGCAGCTTGGTTGGGACAGGCCAAGAGACCCAGTACTTC.

As DNA, the CDR3 is TGTGCCAATCAGACAGGGATGACCTACGAGCAGTACTTC. Amino acids: CANQTGMTYEQYF. The chain is built from TRBV27 and TRBJ2-7; 7 positions match TRBD1. Germline loops: CDR1 MNHEY, CDR2 SMNVEV (reference sequence). The trim removed 10 bases at V and 2 bases at J, leaving 8 bases unmatched. The CDR3 is made up of 13 amino acids.

The chain employs TRBV7-2 and TRBJ2-7; TRBD2 matches at 7 bases. This CDR3 is 15 amino acids long. The V and J ends lost 1 base and 0 bases, in that order; junction bases with no gene match: 3. CDR1 SGHTA and CDR2 FQGNSA come from the germline V gene. CDR3 amino acids: CASSLGTGGSYEQYF. CDR3 nucleotides: TGTGCCAGCAGCTTAGGTACGGGAGGCTCCTACGAGCAGTACTTC. The full variable domain, in which reference TRBV7-2 and TRBJ2-7 provide the parts outside the CDR3, is GAGVSQSPSNKVTEKGKDVELRCDPISGHTALYWYRQSLGQGLEFLIYFQGNSAPDKSGLPSDRFSAERTGGSVSTLTIQRTQQEDSAVYLCASSLGTGGSYEQYFGPGTRLTVT.

This clone occurred a few times. The chain employs TRBV19 and TRBJ2-1, with a tentative D call TRBD2 (6 bases). Trimming pared 4 bases from V and 2 bases from J, leaving 12 bases between. The CDR3 length is 15 residues. Germline V gene data show CDR1 as LNHDA and CDR2 as SQIVND (reference sequence). The CDR3 loop reads CASSSGVSPYNEQFF. CDR3 sequence (DNA): TGTGCCAGTAGTAGCGGGGTTTCCCCCTACAATGAGCAGTTCTTC.

V usage is TRBV4-2 and J usage is TRBJ2-7; the D is unclear. Trimming stripped 2 bases from V and 6 bases from J, with 11 bases between. The germline V gene has CDR1 LGHNA and CDR2 YNFKEQ. The CDR3 loop spans 13 amino acids. CDR3 nucleotide sequence: TGTGCCAGCAGCCAACCCGGCCAGCTCGAGCAGTACTTC. Protein sequence: CASSQPGQLEQYF.

The chain employs TRBV7-3 and TRBJ2-1; a weak D match, TRBD2 (5 bases). The germline gives CDR1 SGHTA, CDR2 FQGTGA. The CDR3 covers 15 residues. V shed 5 bases and J shed 2 bases, with 13 bases lying between them. This CDR3 reads CASSPSGFTYNEQFF. CDR3 coding DNA: TGTGCCAGCAGCCCGAGCGGTTTTACCTACAATGAGCAGTTCTTC.

In DNA form, the CDR3 reads TGTGCCAGCAGTCCCCCGGCCAACTATGGCTACACCTTC. The encoded protein is CASSPPANYGYTF. V usage is TRBV28 and J usage is TRBJ1-2, with D uncertain. The V end was cut by 5 bases, the J end by 2 bases, with 9 bases between. Germline V gene data show CDR1 as MDHEN and CDR2 as SYDVKM. This CDR3 contains 13 residues.

The CDR3 is CATSRDAGTGRRRGGEKLFF. The DNA for the CDR3 is TGTGCCACCAGCAGAGATGCTGGAACAGGGAGGAGGAGGGGTGGGGAAAAACTGTTTTTT. The chain recombines TRBV15 with TRBJ1-4, with D possibly matching TRBD1 (6 bases). In germline, CDR1 is LNHNV, CDR2 YYDKDF (reference sequence). V lost 0 bases, J lost 8 bases, and 28 bases lay in between. There are 20 residues in the CDR3.

The chain carries TRBV5-5 and TRBJ2-1; 7 bases fit TRBD2. Trimming removed 6 bases from V and 5 bases from J; junction bases left unmatched: 8. Germline CDR1 SGHKS, CDR2 YYEKEE (reference sequence). The CDR3 runs to 14 residues. The DNA for the CDR3 is TGTGCCAGCACCTCGGGACTAAGGGACAATGAGCAGTTCTTC. The encoded protein is CASTSGLRDNEQFF.

The J gene is TRBJ2-1, the V gene TRBV5-1; 10 bases line up with TRBD1. The CDR3 covers 16 residues. V was pared by 4 bases and J by 8 bases, with 12 bases of the junction left unmatched. Germline V gene sequence: CDR1 SGHRS, CDR2 YFSETQ. The CDR3 reads CASSGTRQGAPYEQFF. As DNA, the CDR3 is TGCGCCAGCAGCGGTACGCGACAGGGGGCTCCCTATGAGCAGTTCTTC.